Presented here are 12 T cell receptor beta chains from one specimen sequenced in a study of shared clonotypes between healthy human individuals. Data came from immunoSEQ multiplex PCR; TCRdb stores just in-frame clones and leaves some out. The data contain approximately 1,500,000 clones, nearly 99% of them singletons. The sample was naive CD4+ T cells sorted from blood. The subset was: CD45RA+ positively selected. These receptors all stem from a man aged 30 to 39 in good health.

The genes are TRBV5-8 and TRBJ1-2; D perhaps matches TRBD1 (6 bases). Germline CDR1 reads SGHTS; CDR2 reads YDEGEE. V lost 0 bases and J 8 bases, leaving 17 bases between the germline ends. The CDR3 runs to 15 residues. The CDR3 region is CASSLGHREGHGYTF. CDR3 nucleotides: TGTGCCAGCAGCTTGGGTCACAGGGAGGGACACGGCTACACCTTC.

The chain is built from TRBV30 and TRBJ1-5, with D uncertain. The CDR3 is made up of 13 amino acids. V dropped 7 bases and J dropped 4 bases, with 14 bases sitting between them. Germline CDR1 GTSNPN, CDR2 SVGIG (reference sequence). The CDR3: CASSSNRNQPQHF. CDR3 nucleotide sequence: TGTGCCTCCTCGTCAAATAGGAATCAGCCCCAGCATTTT.

The J gene is TRBJ1-1, the V gene TRBV10-2; 11 bases match TRBD1. J was trimmed by 4 bases and V by 6 bases; bases with no gene match: 10. Looked up from germline, CDR1 is WSHSY and CDR2 is SAAADI. The CDR3 runs to 16 residues. The CDR3 DNA follows: TGCGCCAGCAGGGACTCATCCGGGACAGGGGGCACTGAAGCTTTCTTT. Its translation: CASRDSSGTGGTEAFF.

The chain employs TRBV9 and TRBJ1-3, with no clear D. Trimming shortened V by 4 bases and J by 3 bases, and 11 bases separated the two germline ends. Germline V gene sequence: CDR1 SGDLS, CDR2 YYNGEE. CDR3 length: 14 amino acids. The DNA of the CDR3 is TGTGCCAGCAGCTCCCTAGGGAGTGGAAACACCATATATTTT. Encoded protein: CASSSLGSGNTIYF. The full variable domain, in which reference TRBV9 and TRBJ1-3 provide the parts outside the CDR3, is DSGVTQTPKHLITATGQRVTLRCSPRSGDLSVYWYQQSLDQGLQFLIQYYNGEERAKGNILERFSAQQFPDLHSELNLSSLELGDSALYFCASSSLGSGNTIYFGEGSWLTVV.

V usage is TRBV27 and J usage is TRBJ1-2; D possibly corresponds to TRBD1 (6 bases). The V end lost 3 bases, the J end lost 4 bases, and 15 bases lay between the germline ends. The CDR3 is 15 residues long. Germline-derived CDR1 and CDR2 are MNHEY and SMNVEV (reference sequence). This chain's CDR3 is CASSLISGGGYGYTF. The CDR3 DNA sequence: TGTGCCAGCAGTTTGATATCAGGAGGGGGCTATGGCTACACCTTC.

This clone was seen a single time. This sequence joins TRBV5-1 and TRBJ2-3; 9 bases fit TRBD2. The trim removed 1 base at V and 4 bases at J, leaving 10 bases unmatched. CDR1 and CDR2 from the germline V gene are SGHRS and YFSETQ. The CDR3 loop spans 17 amino acids. The CDR3 DNA follows: TGCGCCAGCAGCTTGTTCGGCGGGAGGGCCCAAGCAGATACGCAGTATTTT. It is translated as CASSLFGGRAQADTQYF.

Of note for this clone: Mismatch with germline at one junction end may stem from a read error. The V gene is TRBV7-7, the J gene TRBJ2-5, with D perhaps given as TRBD1 or TRBD2 (5 bases each). The CDR3 is made up of 13 amino acids. Germline V gene sequence: CDR1 SSHAT, CDR2 FNYEAQ (reference sequence). The CDR3 here is CASSLDWGETQYF. The CDR3 nucleotides are TGTGCTAGCAGCTTAGATTGGGGGGAGACCCAGTACTTC.

This clone came up a few times. The sample contains more than one DNA sequence encoding this CDR3. The V gene is TRBV15, the J gene TRBJ2-7; maybe TRBD2 (6 bases). Germline loops: CDR1 LNHNV, CDR2 YYDKDF (reference sequence). Trimming shortened V by 0 bases and J by 4 bases, and 7 bases separated the two germline ends. This CDR3 comprises 13 residues. CDR3 sequence: CATSREGGYEQYF. The CDR3 bases are TGTGCCACCAGCAGAGAGGGGGGTTACGAGCAGTACTTC. The full variable domain, in which reference TRBV15 and TRBJ2-7 provide the parts outside the CDR3, is DAMVIQNPRYQVTQFGKPVTLSCSQTLNHNVMYWYQQKSSQAPKLLFHYYDKDFNNEADTPDNFQSRRPNTSFCFLDIRSPGLGDTAMYLCATSREGGYEQYFGPGTRLTVT.

V and J are TRBV18 and TRBJ2-1, with D possibly TRBD2 on 5 matching bases. The length of the CDR3 is 16 residues. V lost 3 bases to trimming and J lost 5 bases, with 17 bases between them. The germline V gene encodes CDR1 KGHSH and CDR2 LQKENI. The CDR3 region has the DNA TGTGCCAGCTCACCTCTCCCGAGGGCCTACAACAATGAGCAGTTCTTC. This codes for CASSPLPRAYNNEQFF.

The chain recombines TRBV5-1 with TRBJ2-1; a weak D match, TRBD2 (7 bases). In germline, CDR1 is SGHRS, CDR2 YFSETQ. V was pared by 1 base and J by 4 bases, with 15 bases between. CDR3 size: 16 residues. The CDR3 coding sequence is TGCGCCAGCAGCTTGAGGGGGGGCGCGACGTACAATGAGCAGTTCTTC. Its translation is CASSLRGGATYNEQFF.

The chain carries TRBV6-7 and TRBJ2-5; no reliable D call. TRBV6-7 is filed as an ORF, its function uncertain. The germline V and J ends were trimmed by 5 bases and 7 bases, with 11 bases remaining between them. This CDR3 comprises 12 residues. DNA of the CDR3: TGTGCCAGCAGTCCGGATGCAGGGACCCAGTACTTC. This encodes CASSPDAGTQYF.

The chain uses TRBV2 and TRBJ2-7; 7 bases fit TRBD2. Germline V gene sequence: CDR1 SNHLY, CDR2 FYNNEI. V dropped 6 bases and J dropped 2; count of bases not matched to a gene: 7. The CDR3 is 14 amino acids. CDR3 coding DNA: TGTGCCAGCAGGCGAAGGGGAGGGGCCTACGAGCAGTACTTC. This codes for CASRRRGGAYEQYF.